Each of the 11 T cell receptor beta chains below was sequenced from the same sample in a study of a mutant IDH1 vaccine in newly diagnosed glioma. Time point of the sample: week 11, during vaccination. In every dose of vaccine, 300 ug of mutant IDH1 20-mer peptide was given alongside topical imiquimod. Profiled with immunoSEQ multiplex PCR; TCRdb holds only in-frame clones, not every one. The profile shows roughly 30,000 clones, roughly 78% of them singletons. Antigens of these TCRs are unknown. Source: PBMCs, taken from a glioma patient whose treatment included an IDH1 peptide vaccine. The receptors come from a man younger than 40 with glioma.

This sequence joins TRBV4-1 and TRBJ2-7; no reliable D call. Germline V gives CDR1 MGHRA, CDR2 YSYEKL. V lost 7 bases and J 3 bases, leaving 16 bases between the germline ends. The CDR3 extends over 14 amino acids. CDR3 amino acids: CASTSSGLYYEQYF. The CDR3 DNA reads as TGCGCCAGCACCTCGTCCGGGCTTTACTACGAGCAGTACTTC.

V gene TRBV5-1 combines with J gene TRBJ2-3, with D possibly called TRBD1 or TRBD2 (6 bases each). CDR1 SGHRS and CDR2 YFSETQ come from the germline V gene. Trimming left V 2 bases short and J 0 bases short, with 10 bases between. The CDR3 extends over 15 amino acids. The CDR3 DNA reads TGCGCCAGCAGCTTCAAGGGGGGCAGCACAGATACGCAGTATTTT. It is translated as CASSFKGGSTDTQYF.

The V gene is TRBV6-6, the J gene TRBJ1-1; D remains ambiguous. This CDR3 comprises 13 residues. Germline values: CDR1 MNHNY, CDR2 SVGAGI (reference sequence). The V end lost 2 bases, the J end lost 2 bases, and 6 bases lay between the germline ends. The CDR3: CASSYAPNTEAFF. The CDR3 nucleotides are TGTGCCAGCAGTTACGCACCTAACACTGAAGCTTTCTTT.

This chain joins TRBV20-1 and TRBJ2-3, with D possibly matching TRBD1 (7 bases). V lost 4 bases and J 7 bases, leaving 9 bases between the germline ends. Looked up from germline, CDR1 is DFQATT and CDR2 is SNEGSKA (reference sequence). The CDR3 has 11 residues. The CDR3 nucleotides are TGCAGTGCTACAGGGGGGAATACGCAGTATTTT. Translated, it gives CSATGGNTQYF.

V and J are TRBV21-1 and TRBJ1-5; TRBD1, as called in the table, went unchecked against the DNA. TRBV21-1 is a known pseudogene. This CDR3 is built from 16 residues. The CDR3 bases are TGTGCCAGCAGCAAACGAGCCGACAGATGCAATCAGCCCCAGCATTTT. Translation gives CASSKRADRCNQPQHF.

The J gene is TRBJ2-1, the V gene TRBV5-1, with TRBD2 identical over 12 bases. V shed 2 bases, J shed 6 bases, and the junction held 3 bases outside the gene matches. Germline lookup yields CDR1 SGHRS and CDR2 YFSETQ. This CDR3 has 15 amino acids. CDR3 DNA sequence: TGCGCCAGCAGCTTACTAGCGGGAGGTTCCAATGAGCAGTTCTTC. Translation gives CASSLLAGGSNEQFF.

The CDR3 reads CASSERGGAYSPLHF. The CDR3, as DNA: TGTGCCAGCAGTGAAAGGGGGGGCGCTTATTCACCCCTCCACTTT. V and J are TRBV6-1 and TRBJ1-6; possible D gene TRBD1, 6 bases. V lost 2 bases, J lost 8 bases, and 13 bases lay in between. The CDR3 length is 15 residues. Germline V gene data show CDR1 as MNHNS and CDR2 as SASEGT.

V is TRBV6-6 and J is TRBJ1-3, with TRBD1 matching 9 bases. Unmatched junction bases numbered 3, after V lost 2 bases and J lost 1 base. The CDR3 contains 16 residues. From germline, CDR1 is MNHNY and CDR2 SVGAGI (reference sequence). CDR3 protein: CASSYGQGSSGNTIYF. In DNA form, the CDR3 reads TGTGCCAGCAGTTACGGACAGGGGAGTTCTGGAAACACCATATATTTT.

The chain carries TRBV5-1 and TRBJ1-1; D uncertain. The length of the CDR3 is 15 residues. The germline gives CDR1 SGHRS, CDR2 YFSETQ. The ends were cut back, 2 bases at V and 3 bases at J, with 14 bases in the middle. The CDR3 reads CASSFGIRVDTEAFF. As DNA, the CDR3 is TGCGCCAGCAGCTTCGGGATCCGGGTGGACACTGAAGCTTTCTTT. Using reference TRBV5-1 and TRBJ1-1 for the parts outside the CDR3, the full variable domain is KAGVTQTPRYLIKTRGQQVTLSCSPISGHRSVSWYQQTPGQGLQFLFEYFSETQRNKGNFPGRFSGRQFSNSRSEMNVSTLELGDSALYLCASSFGIRVDTEAFFGQGTRLTVV.

V and J are TRBV5-1 and TRBJ2-3; a possible D gene is TRBD1 (5 bases). Trimming left V 3 bases short and J 1 base short, with 9 bases between. The CDR3 is 14 amino acids. Germline V gene data show CDR1 as SGHRS and CDR2 as YFSETQ. The CDR3 protein is CASSSSTGTDTQYF. As DNA, the CDR3 is TGCGCCAGCAGCTCGTCGACAGGCACAGATACGCAGTATTTT.

The rearrangement links TRBV2 to TRBJ2-7, with 12 bases matching TRBD2. The CDR3 has 14 residues. Germline CDR1 SNHLY, CDR2 FYNNEI. The junction had 9 bases not matched to a gene; V was cut back by 8 bases and J by 7 bases. The CDR3 region is CASHETSGGAEQYF. In DNA form, the CDR3 reads TGTGCCAGCCATGAGACTAGCGGGGGAGCGGAGCAGTACTTC.